The 2 T cell receptor beta chains below all came from one sample that was sequenced in a study of CD8+ T cells in alopecia areata. It was cDNA, reverse transcribed from extracted RNA, that served as the sequencing template. The protocol was immunoSEQ multiplex PCR, while the TCRdb copy is restricted to in-frame clones and leaves out a portion. The repertoire includes approximately 190,000 clones, 55% to 70% of them detected once, and under 7% sits in the top ten. Treatment reported: oral pan-JAK inhibitor, 5-10 mg twice daily. Sequencing used CD4+ T cells sorted from blood, obtained at week 24, from a patient treated with tofacitinib. These receptors were collected from a human donor with alopecia areata.

The chain links TRBV14 to TRBJ2-3, with TRBD1 identical over 8 bases. The CDR3 runs 16 residues. Germline V gives CDR1 SGHDN, CDR2 FVKESK. V was pared by 4 bases and J by 0 bases, with 6 bases of the junction left unmatched. CDR3: CASSPGQATSTDTQYF. The DNA for the CDR3 is TGTGCCAGCAGCCCGGGACAGGCCACTAGCACAGATACGCAGTATTTT.

The chain recombines TRBV9 with TRBJ2-4, with D tentatively TRBD1 (6 bases). Germline assignment: CDR1 SGDLS and CDR2 YYNGEE. The CDR3 runs 16 residues. The ends were cut back, 3 bases at V and 4 bases at J, with 17 bases in the middle. As DNA, the CDR3 is TGTGCCAGCAGCGCCCGGGACATCGGGCGGAAAAACATTCAGTACTTC. Protein sequence: CASSARDIGRKNIQYF.